Given below is one TCR beta chain in context. The source of the sample is a study of blood T cell repertoires in COVID-19. Across the study: COVID-19 samples collected from the United States, Italy and Spain covered acute and convalescent phases. T cells, B-cell-depleted T cells, or PBMCs provided the cDNA or gDNA that served as material.

Original data processing: Reference gene primer amplification gave nucleated cell count estimates. Sequencing was performed with immunoSEQ multiplex PCR; in TCRdb, only in-frame clones are kept and a portion is missing. Clonal size and the V and J genes are those of that table, whereas D and trimming came from the DNA. The sample consists of around 480,000 clones, about 90% of them appearing once. Donors in Cohort 3 counted as recovered after two negative PCRs, clearance, or symptom resolution. Material for sequencing was PBMCs or T cells enriched from blood (not recorded which). This receptor was obtained from a woman aged 18-30 years who had recovered from COVID-19.

CDR3: CATSRGQGRTDTQYF. In nucleotides, the CDR3 is TGTGCCACCAGCAGAGGTCAGGGGCGCACAGATACGCAGTATTTT. The gene calls are TRBV15 and TRBJ2-3; D is perhaps TRBD1 (6 bases). The V gene lost 1 base and the J gene lost 1 base, with 9 bases spanning the gap. This CDR3 comprises 15 residues. The germline V gene has CDR1 LNHNV and CDR2 YYDKDF (reference sequence).